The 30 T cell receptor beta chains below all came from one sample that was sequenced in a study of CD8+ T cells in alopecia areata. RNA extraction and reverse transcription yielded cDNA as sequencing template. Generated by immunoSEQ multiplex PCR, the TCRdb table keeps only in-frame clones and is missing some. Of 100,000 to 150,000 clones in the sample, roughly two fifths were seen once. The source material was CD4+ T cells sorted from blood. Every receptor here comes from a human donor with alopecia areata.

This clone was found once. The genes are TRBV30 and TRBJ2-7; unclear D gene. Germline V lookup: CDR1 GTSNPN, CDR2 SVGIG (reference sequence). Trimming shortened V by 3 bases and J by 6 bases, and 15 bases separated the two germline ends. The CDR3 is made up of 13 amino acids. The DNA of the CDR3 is TGTGCCTGGAGCCCCTCTCAGGTTCGCGAGCAGTACTTC. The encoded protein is CAWSPSQVREQYF.

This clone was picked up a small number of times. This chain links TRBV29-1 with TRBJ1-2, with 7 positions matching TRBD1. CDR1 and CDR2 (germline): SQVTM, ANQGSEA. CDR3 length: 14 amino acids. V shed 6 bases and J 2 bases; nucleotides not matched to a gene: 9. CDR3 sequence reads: CSVGHRGGNYGYTF. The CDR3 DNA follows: TGCAGCGTGGGCCACAGGGGAGGAAACTATGGCTACACCTTC.

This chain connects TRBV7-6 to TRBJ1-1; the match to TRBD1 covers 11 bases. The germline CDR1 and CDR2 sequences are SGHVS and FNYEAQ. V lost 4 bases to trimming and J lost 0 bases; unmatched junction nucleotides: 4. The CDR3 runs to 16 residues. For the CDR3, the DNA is TGTGCCAGCAGCTCACGGACAGGGGGCTTGAACACTGAAGCTTTCTTT. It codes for CASSSRTGGLNTEAFF.

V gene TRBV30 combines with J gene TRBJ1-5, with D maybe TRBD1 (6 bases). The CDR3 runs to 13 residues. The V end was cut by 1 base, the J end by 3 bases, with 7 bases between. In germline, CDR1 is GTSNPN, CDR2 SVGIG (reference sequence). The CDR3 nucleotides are TGTGCCTGGAGTGACAGGGACAATCAGCCCCAGCATTTT. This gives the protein CAWSDRDNQPQHF.

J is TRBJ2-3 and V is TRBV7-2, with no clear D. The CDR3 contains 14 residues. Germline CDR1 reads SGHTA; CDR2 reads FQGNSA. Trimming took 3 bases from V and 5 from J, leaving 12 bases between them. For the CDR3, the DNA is TGTGCCAGCAGCTTTCACGAGAGTGAAGATACGCAGTATTTT. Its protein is CASSFHESEDTQYF.

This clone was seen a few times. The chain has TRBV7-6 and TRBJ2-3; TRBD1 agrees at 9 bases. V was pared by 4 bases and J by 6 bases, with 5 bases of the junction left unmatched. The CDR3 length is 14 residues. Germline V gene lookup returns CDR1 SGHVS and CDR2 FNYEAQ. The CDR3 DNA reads TGTGCCAGCAGCTCCCCGACAGGGGGGGATACGCAGTATTTT. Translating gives CASSSPTGGDTQYF.

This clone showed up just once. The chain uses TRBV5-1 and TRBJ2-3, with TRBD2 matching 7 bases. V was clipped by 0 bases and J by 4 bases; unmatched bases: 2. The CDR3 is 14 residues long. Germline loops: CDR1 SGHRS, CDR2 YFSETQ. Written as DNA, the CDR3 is TGCGCCAGCAGCTTGGCTAGCGGATCAGATACGCAGTATTTT. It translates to CASSLASGSDTQYF.

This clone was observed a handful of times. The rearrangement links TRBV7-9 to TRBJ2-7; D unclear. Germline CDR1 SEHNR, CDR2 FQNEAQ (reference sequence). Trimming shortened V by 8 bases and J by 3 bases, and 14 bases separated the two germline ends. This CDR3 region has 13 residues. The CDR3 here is CASSAGGLYEQYF. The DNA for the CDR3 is TGTGCCAGCTCGGCAGGCGGCCTCTACGAGCAGTACTTC.

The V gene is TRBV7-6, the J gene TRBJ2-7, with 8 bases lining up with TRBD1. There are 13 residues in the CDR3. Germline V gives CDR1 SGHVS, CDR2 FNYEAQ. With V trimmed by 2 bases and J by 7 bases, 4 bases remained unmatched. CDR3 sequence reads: CASSLTGGQEQYF. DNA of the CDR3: TGTGCCAGCAGCTTAACAGGGGGGCAGGAGCAGTACTTC.

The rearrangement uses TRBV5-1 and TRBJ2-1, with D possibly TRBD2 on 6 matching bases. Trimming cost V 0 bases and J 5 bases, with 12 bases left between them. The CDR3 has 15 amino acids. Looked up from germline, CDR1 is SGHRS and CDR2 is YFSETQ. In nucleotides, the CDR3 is TGCGCCAGCAGCTTGGGTCGCGGGGCCAACAATGAGCAGTTCTTC. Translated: CASSLGRGANNEQFF. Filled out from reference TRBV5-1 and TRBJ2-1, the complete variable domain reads KAGVTQTPRYLIKTRGQQVTLSCSPISGHRSVSWYQQTPGQGLQFLFEYFSETQRNKGNFPGRFSGRQFSNSRSEMNVSTLELGDSALYLCASSLGRGANNEQFFGPGTRLTVL.

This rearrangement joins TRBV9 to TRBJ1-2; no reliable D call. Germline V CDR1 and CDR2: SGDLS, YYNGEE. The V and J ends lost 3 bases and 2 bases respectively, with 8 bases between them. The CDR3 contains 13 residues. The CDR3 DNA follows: TGTGCCAGCAGCGCGAACCAAAACTATGGCTACACCTTC. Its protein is CASSANQNYGYTF.

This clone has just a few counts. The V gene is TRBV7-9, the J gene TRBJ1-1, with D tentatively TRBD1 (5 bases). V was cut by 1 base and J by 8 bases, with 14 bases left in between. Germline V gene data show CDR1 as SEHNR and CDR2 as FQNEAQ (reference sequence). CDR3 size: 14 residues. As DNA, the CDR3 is TGTGCCAGCAGCTTAGGAGTGTTGGCAGGGGAAGCTTTCTTT. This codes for CASSLGVLAGEAFF.

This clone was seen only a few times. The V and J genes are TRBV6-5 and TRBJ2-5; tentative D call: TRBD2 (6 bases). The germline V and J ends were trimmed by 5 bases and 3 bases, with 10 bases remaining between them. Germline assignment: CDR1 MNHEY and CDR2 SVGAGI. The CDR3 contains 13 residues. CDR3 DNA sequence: TGTGCCAGCAGTGCGACTAGAGAAGAGACCCAGTACTTC. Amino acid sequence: CASSATREETQYF.

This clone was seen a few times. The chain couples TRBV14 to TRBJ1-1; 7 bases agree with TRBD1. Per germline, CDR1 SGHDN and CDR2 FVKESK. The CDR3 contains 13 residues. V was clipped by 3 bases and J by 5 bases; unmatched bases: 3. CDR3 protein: CASSQTGMTEAFF. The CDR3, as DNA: TGTGCCAGCAGCCAGACAGGGATGACTGAAGCTTTCTTT.

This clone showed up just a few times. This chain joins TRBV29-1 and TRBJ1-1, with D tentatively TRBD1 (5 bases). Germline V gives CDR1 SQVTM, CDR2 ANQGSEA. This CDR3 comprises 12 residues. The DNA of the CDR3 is TGCAGAGCCGGGGCCCGGAACACTGAAGCTTTCTTT. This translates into CRAGARNTEAFF.

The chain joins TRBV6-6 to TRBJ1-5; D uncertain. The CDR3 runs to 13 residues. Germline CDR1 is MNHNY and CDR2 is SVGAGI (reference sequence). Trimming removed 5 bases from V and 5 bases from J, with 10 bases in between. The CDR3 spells CASSPQEYQPQHF. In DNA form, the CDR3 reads TGTGCCAGCAGTCCTCAGGAATATCAGCCCCAGCATTTT.

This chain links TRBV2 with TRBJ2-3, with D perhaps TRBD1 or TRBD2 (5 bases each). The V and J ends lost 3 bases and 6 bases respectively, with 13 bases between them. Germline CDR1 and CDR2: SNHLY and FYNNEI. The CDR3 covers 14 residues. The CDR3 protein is CASSEQLGADTQYF. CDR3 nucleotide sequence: TGTGCCAGCAGTGAGCAGCTCGGGGCGGATACGCAGTATTTT. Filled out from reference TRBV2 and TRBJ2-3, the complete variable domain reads EPEVTQTPSHQVTQMGQEVILRCVPISNHLYFYWYRQILGQKVEFLVSFYNNEISEKSEIFDDQFSVERPDGSNFTLKIRSTKLEDSAMYFCASSEQLGADTQYFGPGTRLTVL.

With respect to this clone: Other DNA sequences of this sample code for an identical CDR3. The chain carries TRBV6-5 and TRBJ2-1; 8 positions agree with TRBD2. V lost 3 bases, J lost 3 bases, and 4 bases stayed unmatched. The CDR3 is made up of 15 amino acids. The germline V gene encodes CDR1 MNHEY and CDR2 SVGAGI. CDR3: CASSYSGTSYNEQFF. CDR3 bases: TGTGCCAGCAGTTATTCCGGGACTAGCTACAATGAGCAGTTCTTC.

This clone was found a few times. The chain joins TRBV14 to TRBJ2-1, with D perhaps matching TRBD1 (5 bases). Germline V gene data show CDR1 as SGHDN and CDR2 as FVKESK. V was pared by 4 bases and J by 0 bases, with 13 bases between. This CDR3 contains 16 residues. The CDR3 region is CASSRLVGASYNEQFF. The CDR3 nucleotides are TGTGCCAGCAGCCGCTTGGTAGGGGCCTCCTACAATGAGCAGTTCTTC.

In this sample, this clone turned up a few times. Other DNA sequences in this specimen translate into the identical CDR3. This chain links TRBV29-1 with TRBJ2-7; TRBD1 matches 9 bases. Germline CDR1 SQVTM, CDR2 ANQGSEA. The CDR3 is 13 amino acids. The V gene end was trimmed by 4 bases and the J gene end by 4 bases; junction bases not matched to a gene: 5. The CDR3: CSVVGQGFYEQYF. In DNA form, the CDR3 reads TGCAGCGTTGTGGGACAGGGCTTTTACGAGCAGTACTTC.

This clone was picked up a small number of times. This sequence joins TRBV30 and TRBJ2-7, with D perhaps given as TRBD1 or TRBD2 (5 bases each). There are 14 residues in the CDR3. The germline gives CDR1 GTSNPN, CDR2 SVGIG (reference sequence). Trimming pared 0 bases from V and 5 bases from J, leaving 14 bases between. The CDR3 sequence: CAWSVESWGNEQYF. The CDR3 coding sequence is TGTGCCTGGAGTGTAGAGAGCTGGGGGAACGAGCAGTACTTC.

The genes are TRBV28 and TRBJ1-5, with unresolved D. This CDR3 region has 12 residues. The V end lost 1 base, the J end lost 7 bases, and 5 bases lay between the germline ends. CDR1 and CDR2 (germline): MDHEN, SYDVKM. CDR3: CASSLFVQPQHF. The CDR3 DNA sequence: TGTGCCAGCAGTTTATTCGTCCAGCCCCAGCATTTT.

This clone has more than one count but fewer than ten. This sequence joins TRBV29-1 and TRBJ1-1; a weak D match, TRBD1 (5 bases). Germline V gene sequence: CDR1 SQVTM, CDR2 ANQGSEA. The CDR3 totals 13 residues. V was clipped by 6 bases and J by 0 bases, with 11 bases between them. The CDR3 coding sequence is TGCAGCGTACAGGAGAACATGAACACTGAAGCTTTCTTT. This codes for CSVQENMNTEAFF. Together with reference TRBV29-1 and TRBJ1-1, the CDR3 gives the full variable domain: SAVISQKPSRDICQRGTSLTIQCQVDSQVTMMFWYRQQPGQSLTLIATANQGSEATYESGFVIDKFPISRPNLTFSTLTVSNMSPEDSSIYLCSVQENMNTEAFFGQGTRLTVV.

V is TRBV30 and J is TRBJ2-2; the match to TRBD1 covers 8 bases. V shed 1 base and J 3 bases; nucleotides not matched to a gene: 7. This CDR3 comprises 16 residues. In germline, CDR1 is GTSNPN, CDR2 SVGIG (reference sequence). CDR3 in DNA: TGTGCCTGGAGTGCACCGGCAGGGGGCTACACCGGGGAGCTGTTTTTT. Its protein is CAWSAPAGGYTGELFF. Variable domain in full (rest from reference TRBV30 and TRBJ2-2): SQTIHQWPATLVQPVGSPLSLECTVEGTSNPNLYWYRQAAGRGLQLLFYSVGIGQISSEVPQNLSASRPQDRQFILSSKKLLLSDSGFYLCAWSAPAGGYTGELFFGEGSRLTVL.

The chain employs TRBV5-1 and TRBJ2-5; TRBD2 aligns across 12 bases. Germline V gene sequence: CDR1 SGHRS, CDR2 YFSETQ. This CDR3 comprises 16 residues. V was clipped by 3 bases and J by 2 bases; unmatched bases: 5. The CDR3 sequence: CASSYLGLAGQETQYF. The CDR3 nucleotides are TGCGCCAGCAGCTACCTTGGACTAGCGGGACAAGAGACCCAGTACTTC. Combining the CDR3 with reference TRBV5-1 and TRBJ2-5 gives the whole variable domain KAGVTQTPRYLIKTRGQQVTLSCSPISGHRSVSWYQQTPGQGLQFLFEYFSETQRNKGNFPGRFSGRQFSNSRSEMNVSTLELGDSALYLCASSYLGLAGQETQYFGPGTRLLVL.

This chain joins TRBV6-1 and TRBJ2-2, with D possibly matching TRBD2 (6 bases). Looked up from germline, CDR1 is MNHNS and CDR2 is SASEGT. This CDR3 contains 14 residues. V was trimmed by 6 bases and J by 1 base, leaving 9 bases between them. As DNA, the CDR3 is TGTGCCAGCAGGGAGGGGTGGAACACCGGGGAGCTGTTTTTT. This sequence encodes CASREGWNTGELFF.

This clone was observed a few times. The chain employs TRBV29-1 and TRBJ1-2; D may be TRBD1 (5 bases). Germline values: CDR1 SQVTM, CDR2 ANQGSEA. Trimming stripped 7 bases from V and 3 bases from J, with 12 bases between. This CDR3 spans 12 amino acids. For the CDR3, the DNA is TGCAGCGGTTCGCAAGGGGACTATGGCTACACCTTC. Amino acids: CSGSQGDYGYTF.

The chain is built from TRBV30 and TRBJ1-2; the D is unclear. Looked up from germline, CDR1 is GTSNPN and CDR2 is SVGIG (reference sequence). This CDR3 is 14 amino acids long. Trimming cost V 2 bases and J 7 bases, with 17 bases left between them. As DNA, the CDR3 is TGTGCCTGGAGTAGTTCCCGGGCCGGTGGTGGCTACACCTTC. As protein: CAWSSSRAGGGYTF.

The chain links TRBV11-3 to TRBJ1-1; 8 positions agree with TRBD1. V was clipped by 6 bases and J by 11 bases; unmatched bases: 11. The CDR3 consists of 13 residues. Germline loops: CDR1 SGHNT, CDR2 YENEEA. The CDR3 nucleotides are TGTGCCAGCAGTCCTGCCAGGGGGCCTCGGGCTTTCTTT. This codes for CASSPARGPRAFF.

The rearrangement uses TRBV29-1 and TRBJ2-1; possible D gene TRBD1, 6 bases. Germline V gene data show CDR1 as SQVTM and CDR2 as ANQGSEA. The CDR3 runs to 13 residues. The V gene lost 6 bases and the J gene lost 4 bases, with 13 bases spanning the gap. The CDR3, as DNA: TGCAGCGTAGTGAGGGGGTTTTACAATGAGCAGTTCTTC. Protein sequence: CSVVRGFYNEQFF.